These 7 T cell receptor beta chains were sequenced from one sample in a study of T cell repertoires in cytomegalovirus infection. These receptors lack a known antigen. TCRdb reanalysed the reads using MiXCR and keeps one entry per CDR3 protein. The table shows about 55,000 distinct CDR3 sequences, with about 18% occurring only once. The specimen was CD8+ T cells from cultured PBMCs, collected from culture after CMV antigen stimulation. Receptors originate from a human donor in good health (CMV status not recorded). Some clones in this sample may be carry-over from other donors' samples.

This sequence joins TRBV7-2 and TRBJ2-7; D is possibly TRBD1 (6 bases). The CDR3 loop spans 13 amino acids. V was cut by 4 bases and J by 10 bases, with 17 bases left in between. CDR1 and CDR2 (germline): SGHTA, FQGNSA. CDR3 loop: CASSSEQGRTQYF. Here the CDR3 DNA reads TGTGCCAGCAGCTCAGAACAGGGACGAACCCAGTACTTC.

This clonotype turned up a few times. The gene calls are TRBV12-3 or TRBV12-4 and TRBJ2-7, with D maybe TRBD2 (6 bases). CDR3 length: 14 residues. Trimming stripped 7 bases from V and 4 bases from J, with 17 bases between. Here the CDR3 DNA reads TGTGCCAGCACCTTGGGGGGATTGAAGTACGAGCAGTACTTC. This encodes CASTLGGLKYEQYF.

Many counts were recorded for this clonotype. The chain uses TRBV5-6 and TRBJ2-1, with D possibly TRBD1 on 5 matching bases. Germline values: CDR1 SGHDT, CDR2 YYEEEE. The V end lost 1 base, the J end lost 12 bases, and 17 bases lay between the germline ends. The CDR3 consists of 14 residues. The CDR3 region has the DNA TGTGCCAGCAGCTTGATAGGGGTCGGACCCGGGCAGTTCTTC. This encodes CASSLIGVGPGQFF.

This clonotype has more than one count but fewer than ten. The rearrangement uses TRBV28 and TRBJ2-3; D not certain. The CDR3 has 14 amino acids. The V and J ends lost 3 bases and 5 bases respectively, with 12 bases between them. The germline gives CDR1 MDHEN, CDR2 SYDVKM. In nucleotides, the CDR3 is TGTGCCAGCAGTTTGGGTTCGATCGAAGATACGCAGTATTTT. It specifies CASSLGSIEDTQYF.

This clonotype was detected only a few times. The chain couples TRBV27 to TRBJ2-1; TRBD1 aligns across 12 bases. V trimming: 11 bases; J trimming: 8 bases; junction bases outside the gene matches: 10. The CDR3 consists of 14 residues. Germline loops: CDR1 MNHEY, CDR2 SMNVEV (reference sequence). The CDR3 nucleotides are TGTGCCTCCAAAGGGGACAGGGGGCTGGATGAGCAGTTCTTC. Its protein product is CASKGDRGLDEQFF.

The genes are TRBV20-1 and TRBJ2-7; unclear D gene. Trimming pared 3 bases from V and 0 bases from J, leaving 9 bases between. CDR3 size: 13 residues. Germline V gene data show CDR1 as DFQATT and CDR2 as SNEGSKA (reference sequence). CDR3 DNA sequence: TGCAGTGCTAGGGGCGGTTACTCCTACGAGCAGTACTTC. Encoded protein: CSARGGYSYEQYF.

The chain is built from TRBV7-6 and TRBJ1-1; no reliable D call. Trimming removed 11 bases at V and 4 bases at J, with 17 bases between. This CDR3 region has 13 residues. Germline assignment: CDR1 SGHVS and CDR2 FNYEAQ. In nucleotides, the CDR3 is TGTGCCGGACCGACACGGGCGAGCACTGAAGCTTTCTTT. Translating it yields CAGPTRASTEAFF.